The sequence of this T cell receptor (beta chain) was determined in a study of beta chain features in type 1 diabetes. Study results and limitations: Type 1 diabetes patients had moderately but significantly shorter TCRB CDR3s in all four CD4+ subsets.

Of note for this clone: Antigen: not known.

CD4+ naive, central memory, regulatory and stem cell-like memory subsets were isolated by sorting on CD45RO/CCR7/CD25/CD127/CD95/CD27. Purity (above 98%) was reached by all sorted populations. Expressed TCRB transcripts got sequenced, as all isolated RNA was reverse transcribed. The average read count of naive, central memory and regulatory T cell samples was some 3.5 million. Clones were sequenced by immunoSEQ multiplex PCR, and TCRdb holds only the in-frame ones, with some missing. This table holds about 360,000 clones, roughly an eighth found once. This TCR derives from a man aged 18-30 years in good health. The source material was naive CD4+ T cells from blood.

CDR3 sequence (DNA): TGTGCCAGCAGCGTACAGACAGGGGGTTATCACTATGGCTACACCTTC. As protein: CASSVQTGGYHYGYTF. V and J are TRBV7-2 and TRBJ1-2; 9 nucleotides align to TRBD1. Germline assignment: CDR1 SGHTA and CDR2 FQGNSA. J was trimmed by 3 bases and V by 5 bases; bases with no gene match: 10. The CDR3 runs 16 residues.